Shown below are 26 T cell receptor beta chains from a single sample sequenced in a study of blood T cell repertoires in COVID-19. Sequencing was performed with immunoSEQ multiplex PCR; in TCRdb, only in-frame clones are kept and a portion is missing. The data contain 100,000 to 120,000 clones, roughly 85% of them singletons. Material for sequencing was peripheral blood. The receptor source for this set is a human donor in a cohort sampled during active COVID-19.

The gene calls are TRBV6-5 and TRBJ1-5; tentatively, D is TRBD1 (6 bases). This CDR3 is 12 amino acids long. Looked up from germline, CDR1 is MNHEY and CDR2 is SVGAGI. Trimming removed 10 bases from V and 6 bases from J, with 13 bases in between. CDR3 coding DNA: TGTGCCATAACAGGGAATGGTCAGCCCCAGCATTTT. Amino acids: CAITGNGQPQHF.

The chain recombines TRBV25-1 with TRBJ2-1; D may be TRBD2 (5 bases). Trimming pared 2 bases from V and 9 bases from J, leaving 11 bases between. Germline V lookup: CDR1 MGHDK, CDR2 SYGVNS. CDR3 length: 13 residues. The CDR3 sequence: CASSERRTAEQFF. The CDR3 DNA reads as TGTGCCAGCAGTGAACGCCGGACTGCTGAGCAGTTCTTC.

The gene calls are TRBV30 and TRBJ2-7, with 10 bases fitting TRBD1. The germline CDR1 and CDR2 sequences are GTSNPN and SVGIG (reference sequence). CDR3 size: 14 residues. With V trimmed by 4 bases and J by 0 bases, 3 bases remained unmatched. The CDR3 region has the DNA TGTGCCTGGACGAGGGACAGGGGCTCCTACGAGCAGTACTTC. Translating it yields CAWTRDRGSYEQYF.

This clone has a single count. CDR3 loop: CASSLVQGGWYQETQYF. The DNA for the CDR3 is TGTGCCAGCAGCTTGGTACAGGGCGGGTGGTATCAAGAGACCCAGTACTTC. The chain couples TRBV5-6 to TRBJ2-5; possible D gene TRBD1, 6 bases. CDR1 and CDR2 (germline): SGHDT, YYEEEE. V gave up 0 bases and J gave up 2 bases, with 17 bases separating them. CDR3 length: 17 amino acids.

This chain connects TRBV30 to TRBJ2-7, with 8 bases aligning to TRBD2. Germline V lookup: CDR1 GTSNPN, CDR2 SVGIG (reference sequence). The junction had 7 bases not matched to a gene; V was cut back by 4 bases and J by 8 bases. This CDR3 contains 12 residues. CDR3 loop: CAWTPGGGQQYF. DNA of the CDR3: TGTGCCTGGACGCCCGGGGGGGGACAGCAGTACTTC.

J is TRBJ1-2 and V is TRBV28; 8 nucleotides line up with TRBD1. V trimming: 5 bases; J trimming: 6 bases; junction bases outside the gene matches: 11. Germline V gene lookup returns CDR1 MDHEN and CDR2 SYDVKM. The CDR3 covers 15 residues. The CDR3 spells CASSALDRVGNGYTF. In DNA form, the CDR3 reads TGTGCCAGCAGTGCTCTGGACAGGGTCGGGAATGGCTACACCTTC.

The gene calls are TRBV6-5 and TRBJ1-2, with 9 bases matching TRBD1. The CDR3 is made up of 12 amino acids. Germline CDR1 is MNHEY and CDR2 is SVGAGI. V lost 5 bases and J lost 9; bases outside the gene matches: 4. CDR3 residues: CASSNRGLSYTF. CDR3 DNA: TGTGCCAGCAGTAACAGGGGGCTTAGCTACACCTTC.

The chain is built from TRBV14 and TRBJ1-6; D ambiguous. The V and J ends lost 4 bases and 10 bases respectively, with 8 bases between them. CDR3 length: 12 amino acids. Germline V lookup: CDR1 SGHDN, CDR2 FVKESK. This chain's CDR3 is CASSRLRSPLHF. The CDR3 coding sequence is TGTGCCAGCAGCCGGTTGAGATCACCCCTCCACTTT.

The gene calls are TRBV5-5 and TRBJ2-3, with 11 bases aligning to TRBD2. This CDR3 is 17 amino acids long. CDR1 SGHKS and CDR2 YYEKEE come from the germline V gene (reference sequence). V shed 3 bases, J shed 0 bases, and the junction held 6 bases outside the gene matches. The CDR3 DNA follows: TGTGCCAGCAGCTCCCCGATAGCGGGGGGGAGCACAGATACGCAGTATTTT. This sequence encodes CASSSPIAGGSTDTQYF. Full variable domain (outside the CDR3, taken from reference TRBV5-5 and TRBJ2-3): DAGVTQSPTHLIKTRGQQVTLRCSPISGHKSVSWYQQVLGQGPQFIFQYYEKEERGRGNFPDRFSARQFPNYSSELNVNALLLGDSALYLCASSSPIAGGSTDTQYFGPGTRLTVL.

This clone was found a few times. CDR3: CASSPDRGRTEAFF. CDR3 nucleotides: TGTGCCAGCTCACCAGACAGGGGGCGGACTGAAGCTTTCTTT. The gene calls are TRBV18 and TRBJ1-1; 10 nucleotides match TRBD1. This CDR3 region has 14 residues. J lost 5 bases, V lost 2 bases, and 2 bases had no gene match. Germline V gene data show CDR1 as KGHSH and CDR2 as LQKENI.

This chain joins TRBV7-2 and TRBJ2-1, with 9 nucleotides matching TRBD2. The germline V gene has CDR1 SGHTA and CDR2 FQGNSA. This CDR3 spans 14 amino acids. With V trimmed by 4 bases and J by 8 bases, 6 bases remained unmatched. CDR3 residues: CASSSGGGADEQFF. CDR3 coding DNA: TGTGCCAGCAGCTCCGGCGGGGGGGCTGATGAGCAGTTCTTC.

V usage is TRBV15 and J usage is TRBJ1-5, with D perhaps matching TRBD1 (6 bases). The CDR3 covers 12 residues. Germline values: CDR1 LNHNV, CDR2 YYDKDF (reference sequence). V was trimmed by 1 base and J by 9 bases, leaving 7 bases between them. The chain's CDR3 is CATSRGGRPQHF. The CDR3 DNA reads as TGTGCCACCAGCAGAGGGGGGCGGCCCCAGCATTTT.

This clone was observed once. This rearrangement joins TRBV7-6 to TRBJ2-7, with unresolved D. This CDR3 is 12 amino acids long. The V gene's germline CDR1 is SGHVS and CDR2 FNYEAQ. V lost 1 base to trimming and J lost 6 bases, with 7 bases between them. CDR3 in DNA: TGTGCCAGCAGCTTAGTTACGGGCGAGCAGTACTTC. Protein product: CASSLVTGEQYF.

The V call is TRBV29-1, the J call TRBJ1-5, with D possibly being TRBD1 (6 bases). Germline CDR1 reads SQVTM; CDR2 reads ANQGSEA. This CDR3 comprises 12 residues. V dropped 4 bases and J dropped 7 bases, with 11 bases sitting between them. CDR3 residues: CSVGTGRQPQHF. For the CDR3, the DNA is TGCAGCGTTGGTACAGGGCGACAGCCCCAGCATTTT.

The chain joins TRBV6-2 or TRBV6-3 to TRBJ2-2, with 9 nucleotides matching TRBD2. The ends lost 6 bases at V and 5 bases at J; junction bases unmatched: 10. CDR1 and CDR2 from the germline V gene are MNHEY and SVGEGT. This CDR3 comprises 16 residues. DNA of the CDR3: TGTGCCAGCAGCCGTAGCGGGGGCCGAGGTACCGGGGAGCTGTTTTTT. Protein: CASSRSGGRGTGELFF.

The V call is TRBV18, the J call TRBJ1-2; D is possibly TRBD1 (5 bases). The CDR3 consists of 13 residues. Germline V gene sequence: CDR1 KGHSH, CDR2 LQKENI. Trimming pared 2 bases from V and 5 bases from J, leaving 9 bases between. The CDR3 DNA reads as TGTGCCAGCTCACCATCGGGACTATATGGCTACACCTTC. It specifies CASSPSGLYGYTF. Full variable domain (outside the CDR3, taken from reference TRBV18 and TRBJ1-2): NAGVMQNPRHLVRRRGQEARLRCSPMKGHSHVYWYRQLPEEGLKFMVYLQKENIIDESGMPKERFSAEFPKEGPSILRIQQVVRGDSAAYFCASSPSGLYGYTFGSGTRLTVV.

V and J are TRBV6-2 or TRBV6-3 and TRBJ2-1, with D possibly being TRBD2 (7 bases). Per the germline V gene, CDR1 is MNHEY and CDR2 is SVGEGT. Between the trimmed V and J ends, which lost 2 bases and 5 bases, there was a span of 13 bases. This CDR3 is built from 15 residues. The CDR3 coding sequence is TGTGCCAGCAGTTACGGGAGGGGGTGGCACAATGAGCAGTTCTTC. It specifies CASSYGRGWHNEQFF.

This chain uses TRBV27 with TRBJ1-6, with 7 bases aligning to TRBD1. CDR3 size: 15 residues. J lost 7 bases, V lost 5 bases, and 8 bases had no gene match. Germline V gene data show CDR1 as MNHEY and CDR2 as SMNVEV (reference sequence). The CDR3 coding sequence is TGTGCCAGCAGTCAAAGACAGGGAGGCAATTCACCCCTCCACTTT. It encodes CASSQRQGGNSPLHF.

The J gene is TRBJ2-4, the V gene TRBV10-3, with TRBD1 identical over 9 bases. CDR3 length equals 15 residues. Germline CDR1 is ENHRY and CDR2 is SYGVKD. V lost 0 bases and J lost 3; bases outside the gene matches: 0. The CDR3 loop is CAISESTGGKNIQYF. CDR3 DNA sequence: TGTGCCATCAGTGAGTCGACAGGGGGCAAAAACATTCAGTACTTC.

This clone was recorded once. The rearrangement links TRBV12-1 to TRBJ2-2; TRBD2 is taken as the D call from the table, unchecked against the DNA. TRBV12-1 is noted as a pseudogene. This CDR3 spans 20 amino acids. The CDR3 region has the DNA TGTGCCAGCAGCTTTGCGCGGGAGACAACCGTACCGAAGAGCACCGGGGAGCTGTTTTTT. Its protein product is CASSFARETTVPKSTGELFF.

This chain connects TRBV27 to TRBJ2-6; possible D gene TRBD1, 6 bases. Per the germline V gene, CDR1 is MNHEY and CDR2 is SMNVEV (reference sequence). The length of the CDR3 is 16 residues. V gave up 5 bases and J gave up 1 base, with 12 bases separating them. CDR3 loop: CASSAPQGSGANVLTF. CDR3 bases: TGTGCCAGCAGTGCCCCACAGGGATCTGGGGCCAACGTCCTGACTTTC.

In nucleotides, the CDR3 is TGCGCCAGCAGCTGGCCGATACTAGCGGGGAGCACAGATACGCAGTATTTT. The encoded protein is CASSWPILAGSTDTQYF. The chain has TRBV5-1 and TRBJ2-3, with 10 nucleotides matching TRBD2. Germline CDR1 and CDR2: SGHRS and YFSETQ. The J segment lost 0 bases and the V segment lost 3 bases, leaving 7 bases of the junction unmatched. The CDR3 runs 17 residues. The entire variable domain, with the rest obtained from reference TRBV5-1 and TRBJ2-3, is as follows: KAGVTQTPRYLIKTRGQQVTLSCSPISGHRSVSWYQQTPGQGLQFLFEYFSETQRNKGNFPGRFSGRQFSNSRSEMNVSTLELGDSALYLCASSWPILAGSTDTQYFGPGTRLTVL.

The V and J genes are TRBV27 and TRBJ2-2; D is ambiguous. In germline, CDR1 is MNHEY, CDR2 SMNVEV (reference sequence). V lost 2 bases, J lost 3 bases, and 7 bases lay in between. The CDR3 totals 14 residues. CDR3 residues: CASSLTYYTGELFF. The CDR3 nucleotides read TGTGCCAGCAGTTTAACCTATTACACCGGGGAGCTGTTTTTT.

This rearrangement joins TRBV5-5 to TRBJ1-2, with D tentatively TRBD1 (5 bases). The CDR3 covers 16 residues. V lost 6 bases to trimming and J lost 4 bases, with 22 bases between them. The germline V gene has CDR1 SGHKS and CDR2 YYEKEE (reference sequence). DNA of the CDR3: TGTGCCAGCACTCCCCGGACAAAAGACAGTCCCTATGGCTACACCTTC. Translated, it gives CASTPRTKDSPYGYTF.

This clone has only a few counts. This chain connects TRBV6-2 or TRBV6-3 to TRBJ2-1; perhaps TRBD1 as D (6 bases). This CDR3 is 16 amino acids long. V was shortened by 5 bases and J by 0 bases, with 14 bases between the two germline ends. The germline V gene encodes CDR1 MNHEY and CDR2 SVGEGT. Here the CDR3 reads CASSAQVGGSYNEQFF. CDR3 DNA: TGTGCCAGCAGTGCACAGGTAGGGGGCTCCTACAATGAGCAGTTCTTC.

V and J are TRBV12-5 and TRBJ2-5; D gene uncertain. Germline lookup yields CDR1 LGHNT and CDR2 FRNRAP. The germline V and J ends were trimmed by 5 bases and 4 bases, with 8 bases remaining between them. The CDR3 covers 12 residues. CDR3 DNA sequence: TGTGCTAGTGGTCCCCGGGTAGAGACCCAGTACTTC. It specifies CASGPRVETQYF.